This record concerns one T cell receptor (beta chain) sequence. Its antigen remains undetermined. No much larger clone is present one base from it, and per-base qualities are unavailable. V loses 4 bases at its end and J loses 2 bases; junction bases beyond the gene matches: 11. Including the terminal cysteine and phenylalanine, the CDR3 comprises 18 residues. Solely the CDR3 DNA is kept, with 54 bases framed from the first base. CDR1 and CDR2 are read off the germline V gene (reference sequence) as SGHAT and FQDESV. This sample is part of a study of cytomegalovirus exposure and HLA in healthy donors (dated by TCRdb to 2015 to 2018). Turning to the overall study: An earlier analysis of roughly 570 of the donors reported 276 Gb of sequence data and 95 million to 140 million unique TCR beta sequences obtained from around 190 million T cells. An early release covering 500 to 750 HLA-typed donors comprised approximately 290 gigabases of sequencing data and approximately 85 million unique TCR sequences. Of the roughly 400 genotyped donors, approximately 80% were placed in the genetic ancestry cluster associated with self-reported Caucasian donors. The aim of the study was to test whether cataloging public T cell receptors could identify signatures of past pathogen exposure. Using immunosequencing, the study profiled T cell repertoires from approximately 700 subjects and related those repertoires to cytomegalovirus serostatus. Besides the first cohort of approximately 670 subjects, a separate validation cohort made up of over 100 different subjects was used. High-throughput TCR immunosequencing, statistical association of individual TCRs with disease status, and machine learning were combined to predict cytomegalovirus infection status. To study patterns of TCR occurrence, a later analysis re-analyzed previously published TCR beta repertoires from 500 to 850 donors and added high-resolution HLA genotyping. Rather than drawing on any new phenotypic data, the later analysis identified candidate immune exposures from TCR beta sequences and the way those sequences occurred across donors. An earlier analysis of more than 450 of the donors used high-throughput TCR beta sequencing to judge whether each TCR beta V gene segment behaved as functional or pseudogenic. Donor age, sex, ethnicity and CMV serostatus were collected together with the repertoire data. A later genetic analysis took genome-wide SNP genotypes for about 55% of the 666 donors and used that subset as a discovery cohort. All discovery cohort repertoires had been generated on a single sequencing platform. Both class I and class II loci were covered by HLA typing, at four-digit resolution. The number of typed donors differed by locus: roughly 629-630 for A, B, C, DRB1 and DQB1; approximately 530 for DQA1; fewer than 610 for DPA1; and some 470 for DPB1. About five DR-DQ haplotypes were treated as single units for association and clustering because of strong linkage in the cohort. Among a few hundred genotyped donors of the cohort, an average of around 240,000 unique TCR beta nucleotide sequences were sequenced per donor, roughly 18% of them non-productive.

Receptors were amplified or captured by the immunoSEQ multiplex PCR assay. For the multiplex PCR, a mixture combining 60 forward primers for TCR Vbeta segments and 13 reverse primers for TCR Jbeta segments was used. The CDR3 region of rearranged TCR beta genes was amplified from genomic DNA with a multiplex PCR assay. Amplified TCR beta libraries were sequenced as 87-base-pair reads on the Illumina HiSeq System. The published analysis was carried out like this. In a later analysis, roughly 80 million unique TCR beta chains were counted across the 690 or so repertoires, and some 10 million of these chains were shared by at least two donors. Raw reads were error-corrected and collapsed into unique sequences by a nearest-neighbor algorithm in which closely related sequences were merged to remove PCR and sequencing errors. V, D and J gene segments were assigned by aligning CDR3 sequences to IMGT reference sequences. For a sequence to be retained, at least a six-nucleotide match to both a V gene segment and a J gene segment was required. A rearrangement counted as productive if the CDR3 had no stop codons and remained in frame with V and J, and every other rearrangement counted as non-productive. CDR3 was defined according to IMGT convention as the region running from the second conserved V-encoded cysteine to the conserved J-encoded phenylalanine. In an earlier analysis of just under 600 of the donors, sequences lacking an unambiguous match to a single V gene segment were excluded. An earlier analysis of fewer than 650 of the donors classified V segments as functional when productive rearrangements were above 56.7% and as segregating when the standard deviation between donors was above 5%. A statistical classification framework was built to diagnose cytomegalovirus status from the catalog of TCR beta chain sequences. In a later analysis, V and J genes were assigned by comparing TCR nucleotide sequences against IMGT/GENE-DB human TR gene sequences. In a later analysis, CDR3 sequences and most-parsimonious VDJ recombination scenarios were assigned using the TCRdist pipeline. A later analysis defined each TCR beta chain by its CDR3 amino acid sequence plus V-gene family, and excluded reads lacking a unique V-gene family. In a later analysis, 450 to 600 highly shared, low-generation-probability nucleotide sequences were removed to address suspected cross-contamination and a sequencing artifact. In a later analysis, a clonal expansion index for each public chain was calculated from normalized within-repertoire ranks of inferred template counts. Generation probabilities in a later analysis came from a VDJ recombination model fitted to out-of-frame rearrangements, and those results were checked against IGoR. In a later analysis, hypergeometric tests were used to score TCR-TCR, TCR-HLA and TCR-CMV co-occurrence, with a repertoire-size bias correction applied to TCR pairs. In a later analysis, false discovery rates were estimated by permuting HLA or CMV assignments 20 times. A later analysis grouped co-occurring TCRs with DBSCAN, adding TCRdist sequence similarity when clustering within HLA-allele-positive subsets. Repertoires with fewer than 30,000 or more than 120,000 public chains, plus five repertoires with anomalous nucleotide sharing, were excluded from co-occurrence clustering. In its TCRdb copy, this immuneACCESS table keeps in-frame sequences only and misses some clones. Where compared with another copy, unresolved V genes explain less than half of these, and the others have no known cause. Clone size and the V and J calls come from that table; the DNA yielded D and trimming. Here the sample has about 240,000 clones; approximately 82% occur a single time. Clones ranked in the top ten supply roughly 7.4% of the sample.

The cohort comprised more than 550 healthy bone marrow donors. At the time of sampling, all cohort members were nominally healthy, though unrecorded immune exposures were likely present. The donor tested CMV seropositive, placing the donor among the 290 or so seropositive members of the cohort. A peripheral blood sample was provided by each donor, and peripheral blood mononuclear cells were used for TCR beta sequencing. The Qiagen DNeasy Blood Extraction Kit was used to extract genomic DNA from the blood cell samples. The full study reports these points: In a later analysis, the rate of TCR association differed among HLA loci, with DRB1 alleles having the most associated TCRs and HLA-C alleles having the fewest. In a later genetic analysis, fewer N-insertions in productive TCRs were reported among donors in an Asian-associated ancestry cluster than the roughly 640-donor mean. A total of 164 TCR beta chains were listed by the study as associated with cytomegalovirus. Because HLA typing was missing for some donors at each locus, association tests included only the typed subset. The authors suggested that the approach could potentially be generalized to other disease states and immunological phenotypes. Most CMV-associated TCR beta chains appeared to be HLA-restricted in a later analysis, and the HLA associations seemed to be driven largely by CMV exposure. According to a later analysis, parvovirus B19, influenza, CMV and Epstein-Barr virus appeared linked to several top co-occurrence clusters. A further reported finding was that TCR beta sequences accurately predicted the HLA-A and HLA-B alleles for most subjects in the first cohort. In both the original and validation cohorts, the classifier was reported to diagnose cytomegalovirus status with high specificity and sensitivity. Strong co-occurrence of HLA alleles, especially DR and DQ, made assigning TCR associations to individual alleles difficult. Because counts were too low, seventeen rarely observed V segments, including chromosome 9 orphons, were excluded from the earlier analysis of under 650 of the donors. Only TCR beta chains were sequenced in this cohort, and the absence of alpha or paired-chain data limited detectable features. Compared with equally common non-associated chains, HLA-associated TCR beta chains in a later analysis were more clonally expanded and had lower generation probabilities. The only immune exposure information available for the cohort was CMV serostatus. Specific HLA alleles were associated with 16,951 TCR beta sequences at a false discovery rate of 0.05 in a later analysis. An association between a missense DCLRE1C variant and V-gene and J-gene trimming of TCR beta chains was found in a later genetic analysis and replicated in an independent cohort. In an earlier analysis of several hundred of the donors, most TCR beta V segments were observed in productive rearrangements about 90% or about 30% of the time, broadly matching IMGT annotations. Correlated functional status among segregating V segments might reflect linkage disequilibrium, but an unknown experimental factor could not be ruled out. In vitro tests confirmed that a few of the cytomegalovirus-associated TCR beta chains recognize cytomegalovirus antigens. Some IMGT-functional V segments, including TRBV6-2 and TRBV6-3, could not be told apart with the 87-base-pair reads, so those segments were excluded. The presence/absence analyses assumed that sequencing depth was roughly uniform across donors, and that assumption may not be true. A group of highly shared sequence variants was considered likely to be a technical artifact of the sequencing pipeline. Most TCR sequences were observed very rarely across donors, whereas some public TCRs were present in many individuals.

This clonotype was sampled from an older woman in good health and CMV-seropositive. Sequenced sample: PBMCs. The chain was built from TRBV11-1 and TRBJ1-4; 9 bases in the junction line up with TRBD1. The nucleotide sequence reads as follows: TGTGCCAGCAGCTCACCCACAGGGGGCGATTCGACTAATGAAAAACTGTTTTTT. Its protein product is CASSSPTGGDSTNEKLFF.